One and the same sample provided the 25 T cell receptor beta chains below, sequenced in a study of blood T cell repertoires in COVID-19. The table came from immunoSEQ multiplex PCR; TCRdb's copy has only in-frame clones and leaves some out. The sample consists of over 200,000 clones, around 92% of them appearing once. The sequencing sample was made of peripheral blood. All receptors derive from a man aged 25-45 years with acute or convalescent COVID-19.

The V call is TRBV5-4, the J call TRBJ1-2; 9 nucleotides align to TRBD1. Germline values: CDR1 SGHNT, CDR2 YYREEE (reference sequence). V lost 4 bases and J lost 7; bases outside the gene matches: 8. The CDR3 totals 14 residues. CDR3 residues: CASSPGTGLSGYTF. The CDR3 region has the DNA TGTGCCAGCAGCCCAGGGACAGGGCTTAGTGGCTACACCTTC.

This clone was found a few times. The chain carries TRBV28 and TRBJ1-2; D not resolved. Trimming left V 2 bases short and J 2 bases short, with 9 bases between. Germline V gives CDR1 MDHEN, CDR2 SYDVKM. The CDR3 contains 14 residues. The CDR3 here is CASSLVSGNYGYTF. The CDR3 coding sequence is TGTGCCAGCAGTTTAGTATCGGGAAACTATGGCTACACCTTC.

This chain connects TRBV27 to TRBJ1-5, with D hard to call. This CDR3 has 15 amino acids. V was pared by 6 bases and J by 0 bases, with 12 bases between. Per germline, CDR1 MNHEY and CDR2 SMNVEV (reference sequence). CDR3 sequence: CASRENNNSNQPQHF. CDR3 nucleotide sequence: TGTGCCAGCAGGGAGAACAATAATAGCAATCAGCCCCAGCATTTT.

Written as DNA, the CDR3 is TGTGCCAGCAGTTCCTGGACAGGGCAGAACACTGAAGCTTTCTTT. It codes for CASSSWTGQNTEAFF. The chain carries TRBV28 and TRBJ1-1, with 8 bases lining up with TRBD1. The CDR3 sequence is 15 residues long. Germline V gives CDR1 MDHEN, CDR2 SYDVKM. V was clipped by 4 bases and J by 1 base; unmatched bases: 5. The whole variable domain, remainder taken from reference TRBV28 and TRBJ1-1, is DVKVTQSSRYLVKRTGEKVFLECVQDMDHENMFWYRQDPGLGLRLIYFSYDVKMKEKGDIPEGYSVSREKKERFSLILESASTNQTSMYLCASSSWTGQNTEAFFGQGTRLTVV.

CDR3 protein: CASSQGNSQETQYF. DNA of the CDR3: TGCGCCAGCAGCCAAGGGAACAGTCAAGAGACCCAGTACTTC. V and J are TRBV4-1 and TRBJ2-5; D is ambiguous. Germline V gene data show CDR1 as MGHRA and CDR2 as YSYEKL. V was clipped by 1 base and J by 2 bases, with 8 bases between them. The CDR3 is 14 amino acids.

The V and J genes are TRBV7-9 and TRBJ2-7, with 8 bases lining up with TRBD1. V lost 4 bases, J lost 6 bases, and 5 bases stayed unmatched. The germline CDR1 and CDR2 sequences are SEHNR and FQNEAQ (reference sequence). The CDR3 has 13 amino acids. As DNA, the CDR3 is TGTGCCAGCAGCTCAGGACAGGGACCCGAGCAGTACTTC. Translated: CASSSGQGPEQYF.

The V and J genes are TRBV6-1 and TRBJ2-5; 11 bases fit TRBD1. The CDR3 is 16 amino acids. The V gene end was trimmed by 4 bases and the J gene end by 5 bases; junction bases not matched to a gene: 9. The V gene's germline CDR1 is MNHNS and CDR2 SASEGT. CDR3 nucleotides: TGTGCCAGCAGTGTTCGTGGACAGGGGGCGGGGGAGACCCAGTACTTC. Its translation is CASSVRGQGAGETQYF.

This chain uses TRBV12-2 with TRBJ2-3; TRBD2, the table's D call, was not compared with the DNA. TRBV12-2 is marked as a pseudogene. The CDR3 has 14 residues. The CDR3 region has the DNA TGTGCTAATAGGAGGGAACCTAGCACAGATACGCAGTATTTT. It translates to CANRREPSTDTQYF.

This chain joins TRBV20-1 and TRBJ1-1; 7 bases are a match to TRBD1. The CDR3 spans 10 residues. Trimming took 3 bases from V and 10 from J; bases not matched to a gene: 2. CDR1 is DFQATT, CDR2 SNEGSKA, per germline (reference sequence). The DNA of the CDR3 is TGCAGTGCTAGCAACAGGGGAGCTTTCTTT. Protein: CSASNRGAFF.

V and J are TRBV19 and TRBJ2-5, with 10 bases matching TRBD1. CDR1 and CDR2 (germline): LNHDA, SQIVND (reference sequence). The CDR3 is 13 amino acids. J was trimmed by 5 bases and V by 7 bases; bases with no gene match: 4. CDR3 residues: CASTPGQGETQYF. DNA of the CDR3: TGTGCCAGTACCCCGGGACAGGGGGAGACCCAGTACTTC. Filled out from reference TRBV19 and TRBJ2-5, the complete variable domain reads DGGITQSPKYLFRKEGQNVTLSCEQNLNHDAMYWYRQDPGQGLRLIYYSQIVNDFQKGDIAEGYSVSREKKESFPLTVTSAQKNPTAFYLCASTPGQGETQYFGPGTRLLVL.

DNA for the CDR3: TGTGCCAGCAGTCCAGACAGGGCTTATGGCTACACCTTC. Translation gives CASSPDRAYGYTF. This chain joins TRBV28 and TRBJ1-2; TRBD1 matches at 7 bases. Trimming removed 5 bases from V and 5 bases from J; junction bases left unmatched: 5. This CDR3 contains 13 residues. CDR1 and CDR2 from the germline V gene are MDHEN and SYDVKM.

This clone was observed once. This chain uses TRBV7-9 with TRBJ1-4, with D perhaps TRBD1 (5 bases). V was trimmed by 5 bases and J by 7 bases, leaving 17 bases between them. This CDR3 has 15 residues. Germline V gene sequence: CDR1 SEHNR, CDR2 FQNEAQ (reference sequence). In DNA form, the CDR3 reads TGTGCCAGCAGCGATGGGACCGGGGGATTTGAAAAACTGTTTTTT. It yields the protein CASSDGTGGFEKLFF.

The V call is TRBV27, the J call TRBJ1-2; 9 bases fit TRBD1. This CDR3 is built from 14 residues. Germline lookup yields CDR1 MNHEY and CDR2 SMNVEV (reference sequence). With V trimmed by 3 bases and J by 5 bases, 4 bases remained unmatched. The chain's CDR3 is CASSLSGTGYGYTF. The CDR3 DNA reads TGTGCCAGCAGTTTGTCTGGGACAGGGTATGGCTACACCTTC.

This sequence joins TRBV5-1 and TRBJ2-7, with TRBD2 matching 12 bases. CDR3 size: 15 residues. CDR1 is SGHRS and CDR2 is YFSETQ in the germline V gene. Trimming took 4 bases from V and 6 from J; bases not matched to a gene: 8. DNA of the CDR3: TGCGCCAGCAGCCCGACTAGCGGGAGTGGTTCCGAGCAGTACTTC. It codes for CASSPTSGSGSEQYF.

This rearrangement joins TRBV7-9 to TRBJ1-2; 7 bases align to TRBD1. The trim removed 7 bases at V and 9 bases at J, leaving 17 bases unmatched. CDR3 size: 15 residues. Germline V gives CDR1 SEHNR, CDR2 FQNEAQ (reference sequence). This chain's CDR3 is CASTERDSMVGRYTF. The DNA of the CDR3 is TGTGCCAGCACCGAACGGGACAGCATGGTCGGTCGCTACACCTTC.

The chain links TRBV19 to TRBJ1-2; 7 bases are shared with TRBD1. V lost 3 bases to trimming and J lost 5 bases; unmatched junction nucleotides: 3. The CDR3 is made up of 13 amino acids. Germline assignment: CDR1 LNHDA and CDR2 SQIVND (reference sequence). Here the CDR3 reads CASSMQGVYGYTF. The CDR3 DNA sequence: TGTGCCAGTAGTATGCAGGGGGTGTATGGCTACACCTTC. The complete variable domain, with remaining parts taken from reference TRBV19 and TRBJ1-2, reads DGGITQSPKYLFRKEGQNVTLSCEQNLNHDAMYWYRQDPGQGLRLIYYSQIVNDFQKGDIAEGYSVSREKKESFPLTVTSAQKNPTAFYLCASSMQGVYGYTFGSGTRLTVV.

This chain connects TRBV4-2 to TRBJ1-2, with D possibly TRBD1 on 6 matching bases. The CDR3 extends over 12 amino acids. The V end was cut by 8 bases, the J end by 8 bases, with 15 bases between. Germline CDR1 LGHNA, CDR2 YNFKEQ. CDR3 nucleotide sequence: TGTGCCAGCGGATTAGGGGGGGGCGGCTACACCTTC. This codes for CASGLGGGGYTF.

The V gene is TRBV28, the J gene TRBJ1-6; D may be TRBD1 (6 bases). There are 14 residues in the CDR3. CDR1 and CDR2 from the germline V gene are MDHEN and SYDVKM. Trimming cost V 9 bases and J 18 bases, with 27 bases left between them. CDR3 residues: CASSPPAPGTTSHF. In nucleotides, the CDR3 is TGTGCCAGTTCCCCCCCTGCCCCCGGGACAACTTCCCACTTT.

CDR3 in DNA: TGTGCCACCAGCATAGACAGGGGGCATTCACCCCTCCACTTT. Protein product: CATSIDRGHSPLHF. The rearrangement joins TRBV15 to TRBJ1-6; 10 bases align to TRBD1. Looked up from germline, CDR1 is LNHNV and CDR2 is YYDKDF (reference sequence). The CDR3 spans 14 residues. Trimming took 4 bases from V and 8 from J; bases not matched to a gene: 2.

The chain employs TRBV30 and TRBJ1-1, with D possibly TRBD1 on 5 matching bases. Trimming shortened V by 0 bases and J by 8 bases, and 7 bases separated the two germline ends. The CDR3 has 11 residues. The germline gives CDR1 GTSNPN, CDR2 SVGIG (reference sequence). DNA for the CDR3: TGTGCCTGGAGTGTACAGGAAGAAGCTTTCTTT. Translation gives CAWSVQEEAFF.

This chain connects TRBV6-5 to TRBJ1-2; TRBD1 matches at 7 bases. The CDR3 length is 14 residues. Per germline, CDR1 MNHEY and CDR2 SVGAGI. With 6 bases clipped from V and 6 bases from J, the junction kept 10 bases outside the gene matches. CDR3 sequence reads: CASRATGKEDGYTF. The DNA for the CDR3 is TGTGCCAGCAGAGCGACAGGGAAGGAGGATGGCTACACCTTC.

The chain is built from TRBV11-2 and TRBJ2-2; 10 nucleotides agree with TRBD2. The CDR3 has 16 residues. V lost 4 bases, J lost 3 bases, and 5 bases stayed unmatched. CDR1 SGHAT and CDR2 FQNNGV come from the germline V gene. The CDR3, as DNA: TGTGCCAGCAGCTCCCTAGCGGGAGCGGACACCGGGGAGCTGTTTTTT. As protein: CASSSLAGADTGELFF. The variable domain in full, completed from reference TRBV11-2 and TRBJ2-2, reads EAGVAQSPRYKIIEKRQSVAFWCNPISGHATLYWYQQILGQGPKLLIQFQNNGVVDDSQLPKDRFSAERLKGVDSTLKIQPAKLEDSAVYLCASSSLAGADTGELFFGEGSRLTVL.

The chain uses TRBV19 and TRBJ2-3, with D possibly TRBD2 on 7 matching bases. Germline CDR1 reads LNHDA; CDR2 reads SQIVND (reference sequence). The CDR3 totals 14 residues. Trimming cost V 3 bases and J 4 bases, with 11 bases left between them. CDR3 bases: TGTGCCAGTAGTATCAGGGAGGGGGCAGATACGCAGTATTTT. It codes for CASSIREGADTQYF.

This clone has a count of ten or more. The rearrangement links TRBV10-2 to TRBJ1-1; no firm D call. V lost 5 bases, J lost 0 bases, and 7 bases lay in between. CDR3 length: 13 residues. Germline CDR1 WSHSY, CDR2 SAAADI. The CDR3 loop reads CASSLQLNTEAFF. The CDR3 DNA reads TGCGCCAGCAGTTTACAGTTGAACACTGAAGCTTTCTTT.

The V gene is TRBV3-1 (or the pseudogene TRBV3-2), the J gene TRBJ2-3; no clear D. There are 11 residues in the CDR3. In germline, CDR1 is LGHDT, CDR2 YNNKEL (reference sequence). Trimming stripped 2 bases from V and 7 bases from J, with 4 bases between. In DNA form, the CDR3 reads TGTGCCAGCAGCCAACTTAATACGCAGTATTTT. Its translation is CASSQLNTQYF.